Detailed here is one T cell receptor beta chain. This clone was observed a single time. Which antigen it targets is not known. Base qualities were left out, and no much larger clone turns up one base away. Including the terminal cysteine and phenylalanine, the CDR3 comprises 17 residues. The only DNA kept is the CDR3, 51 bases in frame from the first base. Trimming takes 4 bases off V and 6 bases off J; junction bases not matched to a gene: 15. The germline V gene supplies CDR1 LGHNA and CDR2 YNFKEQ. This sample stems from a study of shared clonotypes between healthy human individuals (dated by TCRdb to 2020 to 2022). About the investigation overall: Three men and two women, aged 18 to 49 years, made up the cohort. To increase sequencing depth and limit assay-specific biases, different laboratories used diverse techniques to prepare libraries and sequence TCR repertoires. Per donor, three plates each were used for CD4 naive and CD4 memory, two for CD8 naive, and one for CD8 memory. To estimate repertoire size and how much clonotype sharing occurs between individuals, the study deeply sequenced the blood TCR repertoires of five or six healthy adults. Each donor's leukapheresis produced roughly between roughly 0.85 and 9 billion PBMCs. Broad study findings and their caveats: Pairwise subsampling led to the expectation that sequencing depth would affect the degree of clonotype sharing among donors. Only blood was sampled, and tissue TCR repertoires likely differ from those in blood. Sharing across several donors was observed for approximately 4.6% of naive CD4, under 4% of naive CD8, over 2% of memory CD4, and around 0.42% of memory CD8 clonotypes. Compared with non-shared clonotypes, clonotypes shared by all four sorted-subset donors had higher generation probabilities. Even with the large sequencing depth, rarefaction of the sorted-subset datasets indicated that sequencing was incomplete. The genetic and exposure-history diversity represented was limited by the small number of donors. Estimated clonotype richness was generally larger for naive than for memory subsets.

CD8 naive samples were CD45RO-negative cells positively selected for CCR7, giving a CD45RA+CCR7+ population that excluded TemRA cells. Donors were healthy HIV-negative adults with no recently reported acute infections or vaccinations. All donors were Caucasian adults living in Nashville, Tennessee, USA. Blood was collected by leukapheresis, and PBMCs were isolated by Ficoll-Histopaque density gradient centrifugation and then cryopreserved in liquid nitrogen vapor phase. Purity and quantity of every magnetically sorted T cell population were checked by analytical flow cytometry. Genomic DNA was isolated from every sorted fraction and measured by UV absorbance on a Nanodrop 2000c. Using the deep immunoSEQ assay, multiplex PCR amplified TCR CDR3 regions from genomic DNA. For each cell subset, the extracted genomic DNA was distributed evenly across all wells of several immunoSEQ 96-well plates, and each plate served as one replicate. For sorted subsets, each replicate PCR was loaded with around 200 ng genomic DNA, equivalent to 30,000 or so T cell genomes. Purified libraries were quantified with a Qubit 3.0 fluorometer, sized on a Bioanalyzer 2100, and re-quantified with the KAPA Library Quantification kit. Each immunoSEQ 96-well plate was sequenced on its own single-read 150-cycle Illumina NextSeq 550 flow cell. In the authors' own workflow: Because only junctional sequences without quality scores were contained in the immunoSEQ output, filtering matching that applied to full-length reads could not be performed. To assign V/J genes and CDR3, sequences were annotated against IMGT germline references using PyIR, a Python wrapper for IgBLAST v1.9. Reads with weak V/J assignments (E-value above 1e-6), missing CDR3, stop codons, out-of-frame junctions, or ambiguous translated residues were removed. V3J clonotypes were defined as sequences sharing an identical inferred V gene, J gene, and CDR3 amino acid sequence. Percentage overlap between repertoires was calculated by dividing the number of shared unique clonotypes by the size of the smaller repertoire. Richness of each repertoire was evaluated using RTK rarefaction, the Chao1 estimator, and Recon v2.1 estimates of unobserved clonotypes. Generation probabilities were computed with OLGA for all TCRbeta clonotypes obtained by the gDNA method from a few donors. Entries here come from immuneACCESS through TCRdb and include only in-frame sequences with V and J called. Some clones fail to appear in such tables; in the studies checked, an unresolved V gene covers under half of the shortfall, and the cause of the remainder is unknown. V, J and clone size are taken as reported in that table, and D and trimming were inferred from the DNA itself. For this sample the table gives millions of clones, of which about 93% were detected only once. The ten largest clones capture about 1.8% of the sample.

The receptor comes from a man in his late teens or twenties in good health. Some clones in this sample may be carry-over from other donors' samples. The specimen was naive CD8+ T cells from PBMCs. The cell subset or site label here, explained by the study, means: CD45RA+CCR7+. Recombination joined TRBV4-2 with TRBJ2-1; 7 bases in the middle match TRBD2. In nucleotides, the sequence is TGTGCCAGCAGCCCAGAGCGGGGTCTTCCCCTTTCCAATGAGCAGTTCTTC. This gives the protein CASSPERGLPLSNEQFF.